This T cell receptor (beta chain) was sequenced for a study of regulatory T cells in long-lasting Graves disease. In building TCR beta libraries, iRepertoire HTBI primers were used together with Arm-PCR of CDR3 regions. In the original analysis: Across samples, 50 to 65 TRBV and about 15 TRBJ segments were found. One entry per CDR3 protein, called by TCRdb with MiXCR from the multiplex PCR reads. These V and J calls originate from TCRdb's pipeline instead of the authors' own analysis. The data show approximately 470,000 distinct CDR3 sequences, roughly 17% seen once. As for time point: newly diagnosed GD, antithyroid drugs for less than 3 months. After RNA was extracted from PBMCs, the TCR library was made from it. All patients originated from an endocrinology department located in Xi'an, China. At least ten counts were recorded for this clonotype. The CDR3 is 16 amino acids. Trimming took 3 bases from V and 5 from J, leaving 16 bases between them. Per the germline V gene, CDR1 is SNHLY and CDR2 is FYNNEI.

This same sample was also part of a study on T cells in Graves' hyperthyroidism and ophthalmopathy. That paper notes: Blood shared most expanded thyroid clonotypes above 0.001.

V is TRBV2 and J is TRBJ2-2; D uncertain. The sequence was obtained from a man in his forties with Graves disease. The sequencing here drew on peripheral blood mononuclear cells (PBMCs), taken at new diagnosis, from a patient treated with antithyroid drugs. The chain's CDR3 is CASSDWDSDGTGELFF. The CDR3 DNA reads TGTGCCAGCAGTGATTGGGATTCGGACGGGACCGGGGAGCTGTTTTTT.